Listed below are T cell receptor beta chains from one sample, sequenced in a study of vaccination effects on CD4 cells after COVID-19. These receptors are not linked to any known antigen. Libraries were prepared by immunoSEQ multiplex PCR; TCRdb keeps only in-frame clonotypes and omits some of them. The sample comprises some 30,000 clones, about 73% of which are singletons, and over 3% rests with the top ten. The source was CD4+ T cells from PBMCs cultured without peptide, collected before COVID-19 vaccination. The receptors come from a human donor who received a COVID-19 vaccine. Each CDR3 is given with its conserved first and last residue. D genes are given only for firm matches. Size is stated for part of the rows, as once, few or many counts, or as a class when the clone is expanded.

CDR3 DNA: TGTGCCAGCGAGGGGGAGACCCAGTACTTC; CDR3 protein: CASEGETQYF; V gene: TRBV19; clone size: NA; D gene: NA; J gene: TRBJ2-5
CDR3 DNA: TGCGCCAGCAGTCTCTCTAGCGGGCAGAGTTCGACCCAGTACTTC; CDR3 protein: CASSLSSGQSSTQYF; V gene: TRBV5-1; clone size: NA; D gene: TRBD2; J gene: TRBJ2-5
CDR3 DNA: TGTGCCAGCACCGCAAGATGGGACAGGAGAACCTACGAGCAGTACTTC; CDR3 protein: CASTARWDRRTYEQYF; V gene: TRBV5-8; clone size: NA; D gene: TRBD1; J gene: TRBJ2-7
CDR3 DNA: TGCGCCAGCAGCCCAGGACTAGCGGGATCTAGCACAGATACGCAGTATTTT; CDR3 protein: CASSPGLAGSSTDTQYF; V gene: TRBV5-1; clone size: NA; D gene: TRBD2; J gene: TRBJ2-3
CDR3 DNA: TGTGCCAGCAGCCCACAGGGCGCGAGCTCTGGGGCCAACGTCCTGACTTTC; CDR3 protein: CASSPQGASSGANVLTF; V gene: TRBV3-1/TRBV3-2; clone size: NA; D gene: NA; J gene: TRBJ2-6
CDR3 DNA: TGTGCCAGCAGTGTCAGTAACTATGGCTACACCTTC; CDR3 protein: CASSVSNYGYTF; V gene: TRBV2; clone size: NA; D gene: NA; J gene: TRBJ1-2
CDR3 DNA: TGTGCCTGGAGCGAAGGGAGAGGCTACACCTTC; CDR3 protein: CAWSEGRGYTF; V gene: TRBV30; clone size: NA; D gene: NA; J gene: TRBJ1-2
CDR3 DNA: TGTGCCAGCAGCAAAGCACGGAGACCAATCTACGAGCAGTACTTC; CDR3 protein: CASSKARRPIYEQYF; V gene: TRBV21-1; clone size: few; D gene: NA; J gene: TRBJ2-7
CDR3 DNA: TGTGCCAGCAGTGAACTAGCGGGGAACACCGGGGAGCTGTTTTTT; CDR3 protein: CASSELAGNTGELFF; V gene: TRBV6-1; clone size: medium-sized; D gene: TRBD2; J gene: TRBJ2-2
CDR3 DNA: TGTGCCTGGACCAAAACAGGGGTCTTTTCGCGCTACACCTTC; CDR3 protein: CAWTKTGVFSRYTF; V gene: TRBV30; clone size: NA; D gene: TRBD1; J gene: TRBJ1-2
CDR3 DNA: TGTGCCAGCAGCCAACAGGGCTCTGGAAACACCATATATTTT; CDR3 protein: CASSQQGSGNTIYF; V gene: TRBV9; clone size: NA; D gene: NA; J gene: TRBJ1-3
CDR3 DNA: TGTGCCAGCTCACCGATCCGGACAGGGCCCTCTGGGGCCAACGTCCTGACTTTC; CDR3 protein: CASSPIRTGPSGANVLTF; V gene: TRBV18; clone size: once; D gene: TRBD1; J gene: TRBJ2-6
CDR3 DNA: TGCGCCAGCAGCCAAGTTCCCTTCTCACGGGGGGCGCCAAGCTCCTACGAGCAGTACTTC; CDR3 protein: CASSQVPFSRGAPSSYEQYF; V gene: TRBV4-1; clone size: NA; D gene: NA; J gene: TRBJ2-7
CDR3 DNA: TGTGCCAGCAGCCTCCCAACTAGCGGGAGTGGAGAGACCCAGTACTTC; CDR3 protein: CASSLPTSGSGETQYF; V gene: TRBV5-4; clone size: once; D gene: TRBD2; J gene: TRBJ2-5
CDR3 DNA: TGTGCCAGCAGTGTGTTGGAGAACACTGAAGCTTTCTTT; CDR3 protein: CASSVLENTEAFF; V gene: TRBV2; clone size: once; D gene: NA; J gene: TRBJ1-1
CDR3 DNA: TGTGCCAGCAGTGAAGAGGGGCGACAGTCCCCTGAAGCTTTCTTT; CDR3 protein: CASSEEGRQSPEAFF; V gene: TRBV6-1; clone size: NA; D gene: NA; J gene: TRBJ1-1
CDR3 DNA: TGTGCCAGCAGACGAACTAGTTTCGACGAGCAGTACTTC; CDR3 protein: CASRRTSFDEQYF; V gene: TRBV2; clone size: once; D gene: NA; J gene: TRBJ2-7
CDR3 DNA: TGTGCCAGCAGGGAAGGTAGGACTGAAGCTTTCTTT; CDR3 protein: CASREGRTEAFF; V gene: TRBV6-1; clone size: NA; D gene: NA; J gene: TRBJ1-1
CDR3 DNA: TGTGCCAGCAGCTTAGTCGGGCAGAACAATGAGCAGTTCTTC; CDR3 protein: CASSLVGQNNEQFF; V gene: TRBV11-3; clone size: once; D gene: NA; J gene: TRBJ2-1
CDR3 DNA: TGTGCCAGCAGCCCACGGACTAGCGGGAGGCCCTCCACAGATACGCAGTATTTT; CDR3 protein: CASSPRTSGRPSTDTQYF; V gene: TRBV3-1/TRBV3-2; clone size: NA; D gene: TRBD2; J gene: TRBJ2-3
CDR3 DNA: TGTGCCAGCTCACCGAGGACAGGGGCGGGCTACGAGCAGTACTTC; CDR3 protein: CASSPRTGAGYEQYF; V gene: TRBV18; clone size: NA; D gene: TRBD1; J gene: TRBJ2-7
CDR3 DNA: TGTGCCAGCAGCTTAGACAGGACTGCTTACTATGGCTACACCTTC; CDR3 protein: CASSLDRTAYYGYTF; V gene: TRBV7-8; clone size: NA; D gene: NA; J gene: TRBJ1-2
CDR3 DNA: TGCGCCAGCAGCCAAGATGGACTAGCGGGAGGTGGGACAGATACGCAGTATTTT; CDR3 protein: CASSQDGLAGGGTDTQYF; V gene: TRBV4-1; clone size: NA; D gene: TRBD2; J gene: TRBJ2-3
CDR3 DNA: TGCGCCAGCAGCTCGGTCGGGACTAGCGGCACAGATACGCAGTATTTT; CDR3 protein: CASSSVGTSGTDTQYF; V gene: TRBV5-1; clone size: NA; D gene: TRBD2; J gene: TRBJ2-3
CDR3 DNA: TGTGCCAGCAGTCCCTTTTCTGGCAATCAGCCCCAGCATTTT; CDR3 protein: CASSPFSGNQPQHF; V gene: TRBV27; clone size: few; D gene: NA; J gene: TRBJ1-5